These 16 T cell receptor beta chains were sequenced from one sample in a study of blood T cell repertoires in COVID-19 (TCRdb year 2020). The library came from the immunoSEQ multiplex PCR assay. In TCRdb, the immuneACCESS table is reduced to in-frame sequences with V and J assigned. These tables do not hold every clone; where another copy was compared, an unresolved V gene accounts for under half, and the others remain unexplained. This sample holds about 110,000 clones; about 87% were observed only once. The ten largest account for approximately 6.2% of the sample. Sequenced: peripheral blood. The receptors were gathered from a man over 45 with active or convalescent COVID-19.

The chain recombines TRBV4-1 with TRBJ2-2; D gene ambiguous. From germline, CDR1 is MGHRA and CDR2 YSYEKL. The V gene lost 1 base and the J gene lost 0 bases, with 6 bases spanning the gap. The CDR3 extends over 15 amino acids. The CDR3 loop reads CASSQGPANTGELFF. The CDR3 DNA follows: TGCGCCAGCAGCCAAGGGCCAGCGAACACCGGGGAGCTGTTTTTT.

The J gene is TRBJ2-3, the V gene TRBV6-5; a weak D match, TRBD1 (6 bases). CDR1 is MNHEY, CDR2 SVGAGI, per germline. V was pared by 5 bases and J by 7 bases, with 13 bases between. The CDR3 loop spans 13 amino acids. CDR3 loop: CASSPTQGYTQYF. The CDR3 bases are TGTGCCAGCAGTCCAACACAGGGATATACGCAGTATTTT.

The chain links TRBV6-5 to TRBJ1-3; D is unresolved. V was clipped by 3 bases and J by 1 base, with 7 bases between them. The germline CDR1 and CDR2 sequences are MNHEY and SVGAGI. The CDR3 is made up of 14 amino acids. Written as DNA, the CDR3 is TGTGCCAGCAGTTATGAGGGATCTGGAAACACCATATATTTT. Protein sequence: CASSYEGSGNTIYF.

The V gene is TRBV5-1, the J gene TRBJ1-1, with D maybe TRBD1 (6 bases). V gave up 0 bases and J gave up 1 base, with 13 bases separating them. Germline V gene data show CDR1 as SGHRS and CDR2 as YFSETQ. The CDR3 sequence is 16 residues long. CDR3 DNA sequence: TGCGCCAGCAGCTTGGCTCCGACAGGACCGAACACTGAAGCTTTCTTT. Amino acids: CASSLAPTGPNTEAFF.

The chain couples TRBV19 to TRBJ2-7; TRBD1 is a possible D gene (6 bases). Trimming took off 3 bases at V and 1 base at J, with 10 bases between the two ends. CDR3 length: 14 amino acids. Germline V gene sequence: CDR1 LNHDA, CDR2 SQIVND (reference sequence). The CDR3 reads CASSIIDRSYEQYF. As DNA, the CDR3 is TGTGCCAGTAGTATTATCGACAGGTCCTACGAGCAGTACTTC.

J is TRBJ1-2 and V is TRBV6-6; 7 nucleotides match TRBD1. The V gene end was trimmed by 6 bases and the J gene end by 8 bases; junction bases not matched to a gene: 12. The germline V gene has CDR1 MNHNY and CDR2 SVGAGI (reference sequence). This CDR3 spans 14 amino acids. CDR3 region: CASSRTGTDLGYTF. The CDR3 region has the DNA TGTGCCAGCAGCCGGACCGGGACAGATCTCGGCTACACCTTC.

The V gene is TRBV29-1, the J gene TRBJ1-2, with D possibly TRBD1 on 6 matching bases. V dropped 4 bases and J dropped 0 bases, with 12 bases sitting between them. This CDR3 has 14 amino acids. Per germline, CDR1 SQVTM and CDR2 ANQGSEA. CDR3 nucleotides: TGCAGCGTTGGTCTCGGGACAACTAACTATGGCTACACCTTC. This encodes CSVGLGTTNYGYTF.

The CDR3 nucleotides are TGTGCCAGCAGTCGAGAGCAGACAGGTTGGAATCAGCCCCAGCATTTT. The encoded protein is CASSREQTGWNQPQHF. The chain joins TRBV28 to TRBJ1-5; possibly TRBD1 for D (6 bases). CDR1 is MDHEN, CDR2 SYDVKM, per germline. The V gene lost 5 bases and the J gene lost 4 bases, with 18 bases spanning the gap. The CDR3 extends over 16 amino acids.

The chain has TRBV19 and TRBJ2-2; D unclear. The CDR3 has 17 amino acids. V lost 3 bases and J 0 bases, leaving 14 bases between the germline ends. CDR1 is LNHDA and CDR2 is SQIVND in the germline V gene (reference sequence). The CDR3 is CASSIRVVRANTGELFF. Here the CDR3 DNA reads TGTGCCAGTAGTATCCGGGTCGTTCGGGCGAACACCGGGGAGCTGTTTTTT.

V usage is TRBV30 and J usage is TRBJ1-1; D is undetermined. V lost 4 bases, J lost 5 bases, and 11 bases lay in between. Germline CDR1 is GTSNPN and CDR2 is SVGIG (reference sequence). The CDR3 has 12 residues. The CDR3 DNA reads as TGTGCCTGGAATGCGGAGCGGACTGAAGCTTTCTTT. It is translated as CAWNAERTEAFF. The full variable domain, its missing parts supplied by reference TRBV30 and TRBJ1-1, is SQTIHQWPATLVQPVGSPLSLECTVEGTSNPNLYWYRQAAGRGLQLLFYSVGIGQISSEVPQNLSASRPQDRQFILSSKKLLLSDSGFYLCAWNAERTEAFFGQGTRLTVV.

The rearrangement links TRBV19 to TRBJ2-2, with no clear D. CDR3 size: 12 residues. Germline V CDR1 and CDR2: LNHDA, SQIVND (reference sequence). Deletions cut 7 bases from V and 7 bases from J, with 10 bases between. In DNA, the CDR3 is TGTGCCAGTACTAGTTGGAACGGGGAGCTGTTTTTT. Protein sequence: CASTSWNGELFF.

The chain has TRBV19 and TRBJ2-1; perhaps TRBD2 as D (6 bases). The CDR3 has 14 amino acids. Deletions cut 6 bases from V and 6 bases from J, with 15 bases between. Germline V gives CDR1 LNHDA, CDR2 SQIVND (reference sequence). The CDR3 DNA sequence: TGTGCCAGTAGAGACCCCGGGAGTGGCAATGAGCAGTTCTTC. Protein sequence: CASRDPGSGNEQFF.

V and J are TRBV28 and TRBJ2-3, with 7 bases fitting TRBD2. Germline V lookup: CDR1 MDHEN, CDR2 SYDVKM. This CDR3 region has 13 residues. The V segment lost 6 bases and the J segment 4 bases; nucleotides outside the gene matches: 4. CDR3 in DNA: TGTGCCAGCAGCCGGGACTACGCAGATACGCAGTATTTT. This codes for CASSRDYADTQYF.

The chain combines TRBV14 with TRBJ2-7; weak D call: TRBD2 (6 bases). The germline V gene has CDR1 SGHDN and CDR2 FVKESK. The CDR3 consists of 13 residues. Trimming pared 3 bases from V and 7 bases from J, leaving 13 bases between. CDR3 in amino acids: CASSHGDFREQYF. The CDR3 DNA follows: TGTGCCAGCAGCCATGGGGACTTCAGGGAGCAGTACTTC.

J is TRBJ2-5 and V is TRBV6-5; 8 bases fit TRBD2. Germline-derived CDR1 and CDR2 are MNHEY and SVGAGI. V shed 0 bases and J 5 bases; nucleotides not matched to a gene: 8. The CDR3 runs 16 residues. Written as DNA, the CDR3 is TGTGCCAGCAGTTACTCGCCAGCGGGAGATGTCGAGACCCAGTACTTC. As protein: CASSYSPAGDVETQYF.

CDR3 nucleotide sequence: TGTGCCAGCAGTGAAGGGACTGGCTATGGCTACACCTTC. Its protein product is CASSEGTGYGYTF. The chain combines TRBV25-1 with TRBJ1-2; D may be TRBD1 (5 bases). Germline V gives CDR1 MGHDK, CDR2 SYGVNS. The length of the CDR3 is 13 residues. V was trimmed by 2 bases and J by 4 bases, leaving 8 bases between them.